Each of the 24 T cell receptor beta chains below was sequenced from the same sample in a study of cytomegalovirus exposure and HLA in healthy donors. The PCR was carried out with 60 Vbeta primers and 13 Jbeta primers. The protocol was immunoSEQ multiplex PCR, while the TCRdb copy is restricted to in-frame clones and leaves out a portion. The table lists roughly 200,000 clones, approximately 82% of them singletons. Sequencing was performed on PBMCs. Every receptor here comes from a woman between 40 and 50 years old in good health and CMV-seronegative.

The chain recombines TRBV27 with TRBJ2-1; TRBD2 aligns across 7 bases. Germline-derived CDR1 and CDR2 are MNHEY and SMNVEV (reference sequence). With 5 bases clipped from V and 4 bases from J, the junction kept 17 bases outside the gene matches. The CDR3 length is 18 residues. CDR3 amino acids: CASSLWGGSGDFYNEQFF. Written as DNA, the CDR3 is TGTGCCAGCAGTCTATGGGGGGGTTCCGGGGACTTTTACAATGAGCAGTTCTTC.

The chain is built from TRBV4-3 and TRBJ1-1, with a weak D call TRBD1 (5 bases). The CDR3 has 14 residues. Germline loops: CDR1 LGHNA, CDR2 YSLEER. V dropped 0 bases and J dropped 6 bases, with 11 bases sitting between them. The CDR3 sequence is CASSQDGGWSEAFF. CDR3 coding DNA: TGCGCCAGCAGCCAAGATGGGGGGTGGTCTGAAGCTTTCTTT.

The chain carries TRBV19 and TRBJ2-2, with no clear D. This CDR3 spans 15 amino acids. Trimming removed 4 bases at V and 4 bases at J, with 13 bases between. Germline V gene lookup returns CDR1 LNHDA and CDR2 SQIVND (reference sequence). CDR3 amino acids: CASSTPVLSTGELFF. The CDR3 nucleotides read TGTGCCAGTAGTACCCCCGTGTTGAGCACCGGGGAGCTGTTTTTT.

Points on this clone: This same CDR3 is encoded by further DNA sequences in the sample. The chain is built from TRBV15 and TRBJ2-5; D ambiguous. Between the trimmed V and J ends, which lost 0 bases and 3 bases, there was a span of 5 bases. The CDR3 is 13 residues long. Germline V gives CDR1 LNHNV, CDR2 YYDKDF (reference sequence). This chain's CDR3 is CATSRDPEETQYF. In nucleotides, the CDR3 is TGTGCCACCAGCAGAGACCCGGAAGAGACCCAGTACTTC.

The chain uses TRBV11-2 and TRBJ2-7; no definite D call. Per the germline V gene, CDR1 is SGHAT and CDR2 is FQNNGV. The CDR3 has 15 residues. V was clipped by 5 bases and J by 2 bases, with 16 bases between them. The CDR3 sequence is CASSNNWVRAYEQYF. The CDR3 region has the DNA TGTGCCAGCAGCAACAACTGGGTCCGGGCCTACGAGCAGTACTTC.

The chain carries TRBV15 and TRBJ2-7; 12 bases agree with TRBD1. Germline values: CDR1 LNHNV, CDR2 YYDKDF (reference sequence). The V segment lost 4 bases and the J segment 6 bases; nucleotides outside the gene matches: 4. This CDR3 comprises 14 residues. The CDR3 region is CATSTGTGGFEQYF. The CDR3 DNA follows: TGTGCCACCAGCACCGGGACAGGGGGCTTCGAGCAGTACTTC.

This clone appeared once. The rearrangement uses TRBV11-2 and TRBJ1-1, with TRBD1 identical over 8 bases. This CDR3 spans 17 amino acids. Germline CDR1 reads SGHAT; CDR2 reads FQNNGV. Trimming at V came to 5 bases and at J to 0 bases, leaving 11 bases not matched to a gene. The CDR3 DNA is TGTGCCAGCAGCCCCCAGGGGGCATGGAGCATGAACACTGAAGCTTTCTTT. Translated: CASSPQGAWSMNTEAFF.

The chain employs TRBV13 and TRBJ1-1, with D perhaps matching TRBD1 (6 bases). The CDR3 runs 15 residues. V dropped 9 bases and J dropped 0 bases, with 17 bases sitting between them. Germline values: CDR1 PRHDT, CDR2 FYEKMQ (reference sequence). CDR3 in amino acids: CARLAPGGLNTEAFF. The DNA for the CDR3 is TGTGCCAGACTCGCGCCCGGGGGGCTGAACACTGAAGCTTTCTTT.

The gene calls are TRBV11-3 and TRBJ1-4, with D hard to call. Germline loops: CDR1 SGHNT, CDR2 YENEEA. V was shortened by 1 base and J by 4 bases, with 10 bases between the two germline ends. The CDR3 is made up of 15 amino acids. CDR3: CASSLVGQVNEKLFF. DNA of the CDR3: TGTGCCAGCAGCTTAGTGGGCCAGGTTAATGAAAAACTGTTTTTT.

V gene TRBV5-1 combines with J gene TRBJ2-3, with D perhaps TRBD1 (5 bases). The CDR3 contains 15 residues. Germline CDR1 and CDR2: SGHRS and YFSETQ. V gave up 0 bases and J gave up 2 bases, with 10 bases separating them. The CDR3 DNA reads TGCGCCAGCAGCTTGGGAGACAGATTCACAGATACGCAGTATTTT. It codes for CASSLGDRFTDTQYF.

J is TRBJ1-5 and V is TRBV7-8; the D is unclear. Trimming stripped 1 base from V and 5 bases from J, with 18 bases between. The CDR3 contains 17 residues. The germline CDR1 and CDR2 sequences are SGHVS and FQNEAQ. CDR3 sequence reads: CASSLGHLAALYQPQHF. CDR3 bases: TGTGCCAGCAGCTTAGGGCACCTCGCGGCCCTCTATCAGCCCCAGCATTTT.

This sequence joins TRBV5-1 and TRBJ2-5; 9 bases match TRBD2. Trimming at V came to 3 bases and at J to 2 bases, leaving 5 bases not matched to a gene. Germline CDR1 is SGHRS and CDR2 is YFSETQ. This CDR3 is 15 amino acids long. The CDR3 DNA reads TGCGCCAGCAGCTCAGCGGGGGGCATACAAGAGACCCAGTACTTC. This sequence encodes CASSSAGGIQETQYF.

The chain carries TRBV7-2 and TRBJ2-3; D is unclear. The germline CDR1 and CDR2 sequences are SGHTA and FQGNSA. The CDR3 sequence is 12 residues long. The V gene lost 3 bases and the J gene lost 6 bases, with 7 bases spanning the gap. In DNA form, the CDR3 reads TGTGCCAGCAGCTTTAGTACTGATACGCAGTATTTT. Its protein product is CASSFSTDTQYF.

The CDR3 DNA sequence: TGTGCCAGCAGCTCACAACCCGACGGGACCTACGAGCAGTACTTC. Translated, it gives CASSSQPDGTYEQYF. The V call is TRBV11-1, the J call TRBJ2-7, with a tentative D call TRBD2 (5 bases). Trimming removed 4 bases at V and 2 bases at J, with 15 bases between. Germline CDR1 SGHAT, CDR2 FQDESV (reference sequence). The length of the CDR3 is 15 residues.

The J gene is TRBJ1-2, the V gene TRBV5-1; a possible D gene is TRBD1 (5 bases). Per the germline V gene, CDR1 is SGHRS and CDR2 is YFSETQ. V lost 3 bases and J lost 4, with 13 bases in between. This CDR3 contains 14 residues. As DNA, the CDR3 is TGCGCCAGCAGCTCCGAGGGGACTACCTATGGCTACACCTTC. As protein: CASSSEGTTYGYTF.

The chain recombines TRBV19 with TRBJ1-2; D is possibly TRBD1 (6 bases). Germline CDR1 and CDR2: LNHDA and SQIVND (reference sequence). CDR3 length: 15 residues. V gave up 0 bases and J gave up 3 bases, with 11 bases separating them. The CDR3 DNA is TGTGCCAGTAGTATAGATCGGACAGCTTACTATGGCTACACCTTC. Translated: CASSIDRTAYYGYTF. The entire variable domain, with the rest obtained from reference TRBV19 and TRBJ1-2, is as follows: DGGITQSPKYLFRKEGQNVTLSCEQNLNHDAMYWYRQDPGQGLRLIYYSQIVNDFQKGDIAEGYSVSREKKESFPLTVTSAQKNPTAFYLCASSIDRTAYYGYTFGSGTRLTVV.

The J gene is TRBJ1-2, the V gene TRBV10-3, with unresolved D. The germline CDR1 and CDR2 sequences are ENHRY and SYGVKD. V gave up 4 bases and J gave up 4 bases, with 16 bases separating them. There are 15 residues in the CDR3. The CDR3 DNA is TGTGCCATCAGTGCCAAGGCGGCAGCCGCCTATGGCTACACCTTC. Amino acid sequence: CAISAKAAAAYGYTF.

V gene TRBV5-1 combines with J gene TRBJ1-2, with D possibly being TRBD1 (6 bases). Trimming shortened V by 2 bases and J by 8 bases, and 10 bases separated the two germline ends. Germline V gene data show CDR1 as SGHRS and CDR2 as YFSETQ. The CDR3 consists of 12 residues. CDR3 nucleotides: TGCGCCAGCAGCTTCCACAGGGAAGGCTACACCTTC. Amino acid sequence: CASSFHREGYTF.

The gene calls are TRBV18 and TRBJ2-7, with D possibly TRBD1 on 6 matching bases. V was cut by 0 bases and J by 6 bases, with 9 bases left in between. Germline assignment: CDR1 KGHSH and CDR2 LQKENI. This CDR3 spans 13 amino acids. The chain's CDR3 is CASSPPAGAEQYF. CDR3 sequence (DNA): TGTGCCAGCTCACCACCCGCAGGGGCCGAGCAGTACTTC. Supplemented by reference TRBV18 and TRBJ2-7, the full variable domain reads NAGVMQNPRHLVRRRGQEARLRCSPMKGHSHVYWYRQLPEEGLKFMVYLQKENIIDESGMPKERFSAEFPKEGPSILRIQQVVRGDSAAYFCASSPPAGAEQYFGPGTRLTVT.

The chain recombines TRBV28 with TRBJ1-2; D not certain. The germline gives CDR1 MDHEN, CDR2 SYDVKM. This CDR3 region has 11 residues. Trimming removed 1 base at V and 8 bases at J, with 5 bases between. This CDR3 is CASSLSLGYTF. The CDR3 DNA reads TGTGCCAGCAGTTTATCTCTGGGCTACACCTTC.

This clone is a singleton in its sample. CDR3 sequence reads: CASSSRGAGTEAFF. In DNA form, the CDR3 reads TGTGCCAGCAGCTCGCGCGGGGCGGGCACTGAAGCTTTCTTT. The chain joins TRBV11-3 to TRBJ1-1, with D possibly TRBD1 on 5 matching bases. CDR3 length: 14 amino acids. Germline V gene data show CDR1 as SGHNT and CDR2 as YENEEA. Trimming removed 4 bases from V and 4 bases from J, with 13 bases in between.

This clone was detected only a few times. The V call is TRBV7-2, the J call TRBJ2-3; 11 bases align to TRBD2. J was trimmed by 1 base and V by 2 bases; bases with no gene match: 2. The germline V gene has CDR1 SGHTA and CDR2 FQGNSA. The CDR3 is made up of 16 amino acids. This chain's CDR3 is CASSLLAGGRTDTQYF. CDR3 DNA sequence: TGTGCCAGCAGCTTACTAGCGGGGGGCCGCACAGATACGCAGTATTTT.

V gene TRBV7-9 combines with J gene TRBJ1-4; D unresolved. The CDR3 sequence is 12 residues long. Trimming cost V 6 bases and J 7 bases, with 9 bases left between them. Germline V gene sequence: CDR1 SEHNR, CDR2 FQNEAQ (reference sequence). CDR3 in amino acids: CASRPDGEKLFF. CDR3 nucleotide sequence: TGTGCCAGCAGACCAGATGGTGAAAAACTGTTTTTT.

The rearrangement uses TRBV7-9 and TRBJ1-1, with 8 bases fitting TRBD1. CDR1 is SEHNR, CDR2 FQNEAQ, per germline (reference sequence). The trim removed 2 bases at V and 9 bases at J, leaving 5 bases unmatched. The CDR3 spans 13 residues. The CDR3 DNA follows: TGTGCCAGCAGCTTAAATAGACAGGGGAAAGCTTTCTTT. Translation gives CASSLNRQGKAFF.